The 20 T cell receptor beta chains below were found in one sample sequenced in a study of shared clonotypes between healthy human individuals. The table came from immunoSEQ multiplex PCR; TCRdb's copy has only in-frame clones and leaves some out. The repertoire holds around 2.3 million clones, 90% to 97% seen once, with approximately 0.13% in the top ten. Material for sequencing was naive CD4+ T cells sorted from blood. The sample's subset: CD45RA+ positively selected. These receptors were obtained from a man between 18 and 35 years old in good health.

The chain has TRBV2 and TRBJ2-7; the match to TRBD2 covers 14 bases. Germline CDR1 SNHLY, CDR2 FYNNEI. The V gene end was trimmed by 6 bases and the J gene end by 5 bases; junction bases not matched to a gene: 12. The CDR3 contains 17 residues. The CDR3 DNA is TGTGCCAGCAGGTCGACTAGCGGGGGGGTCACTGTAAACGAGCAGTACTTC. Amino acids: CASRSTSGGVTVNEQYF.

This rearrangement joins TRBV18 to TRBJ2-2; possibly TRBD2 for D (5 bases). With 3 bases removed from V and 5 bases from J, the gap between germline ends came to 7 bases. This CDR3 comprises 13 residues. Germline CDR1 and CDR2: KGHSH and LQKENI. The CDR3 sequence is CASSPDLTGELFF. The CDR3 nucleotides read TGTGCCAGCTCACCGGACTTGACCGGGGAGCTGTTTTTT.

The DNA for the CDR3 is TGTGCCAGCAGTGAAGCGATGGGGGCGTTCGGGGAGCTGTTTTTT. This gives the protein CASSEAMGAFGELFF. V usage is TRBV6-1 and J usage is TRBJ2-2; D perhaps matches TRBD1 (6 bases). With 0 bases removed from V and 7 bases from J, the gap between germline ends came to 12 bases. This CDR3 has 15 amino acids. Per germline, CDR1 MNHNS and CDR2 SASEGT.

The chain recombines TRBV7-2 with TRBJ1-5; 9 bases are a match to TRBD1. This CDR3 spans 15 amino acids. Losses at the gene ends were 4 bases for V and 7 bases for J; bases not matched to a gene: 8. Looked up from germline, CDR1 is SGHTA and CDR2 is FQGNSA. DNA of the CDR3: TGTGCCAGCAGCTCGGGACAGGGAAATCGACAGCCCCAGCATTTT. As protein: CASSSGQGNRQPQHF.

The rearrangement links TRBV28 to TRBJ2-3; 8 positions match TRBD1. The CDR3 consists of 15 residues. V lost 5 bases and J lost 5; bases outside the gene matches: 9. CDR1 and CDR2 (germline): MDHEN, SYDVKM. DNA for the CDR3: TGTGCCAGCAGTCCAGGGGACAGGACGAGAGATACGCAGTATTTT. This sequence encodes CASSPGDRTRDTQYF.

The rearrangement links TRBV19 to TRBJ1-6; TRBD1 matches 7 bases. The ends lost 3 bases at V and 6 bases at J; junction bases unmatched: 8. CDR1 and CDR2 from the germline V gene are LNHDA and SQIVND (reference sequence). The CDR3 is 16 residues long. CDR3 bases: TGTGCCAGTAGTATGGATTCCAGGGGGTCTAATTCACCCCTCCACTTT. This sequence encodes CASSMDSRGSNSPLHF.

This sequence joins TRBV5-6 and TRBJ1-6; a weak D match, TRBD1 (5 bases). V lost 5 bases, J lost 7 bases, and 7 bases lay in between. Germline V gene data show CDR1 as SGHDT and CDR2 as YYEEEE. CDR3 length: 12 amino acids. The CDR3 spells CASRGGNSPLHF. The CDR3 coding sequence is TGTGCCAGCAGGGGGGGAAATTCACCCCTCCACTTT.

This clone was seen only a few times. The chain joins TRBV6-5 to TRBJ1-5; D gene unclear. Per the germline V gene, CDR1 is MNHEY and CDR2 is SVGAGI. Trimming shortened V by 8 bases and J by 6 bases, and 2 bases separated the two germline ends. CDR3 length: 9 residues. The CDR3: CASPQPQHF. The CDR3 coding sequence is TGTGCCAGCCCTCAGCCCCAGCATTTT.

This chain joins TRBV6-4 and TRBJ2-3; D call uncertain. The germline gives CDR1 MRHNA, CDR2 SNTAGT. Trimming removed 6 bases at V and 5 bases at J, with 15 bases between. The CDR3 is made up of 14 amino acids. CDR3 nucleotide sequence: TGTGCCAGCAGGCCGACTGCAACGGGAGATACGCAGTATTTT. Its translation: CASRPTATGDTQYF.

DNA of the CDR3: TGCGCCAGCAGCTTGTTCAGAGCTAACTATGGCTACACCTTC. This codes for CASSLFRANYGYTF. The chain uses TRBV5-1 and TRBJ1-2, with D unresolved. The CDR3 runs to 14 residues. Trimming took 1 base from V and 0 from J, leaving 7 bases between them. CDR1 and CDR2 from the germline V gene are SGHRS and YFSETQ.

This chain links TRBV2 with TRBJ2-7; D call uncertain. Looked up from germline, CDR1 is SNHLY and CDR2 is FYNNEI. This CDR3 has 12 residues. V shed 5 bases and J shed 3 bases, with 8 bases lying between them. The CDR3 is CASSQTNYEQYF. Written as DNA, the CDR3 is TGTGCCAGCAGTCAGACAAACTACGAGCAGTACTTC.

The chain carries TRBV6-1 and TRBJ1-1, with TRBD1 as a possible D gene (6 bases). Trimming removed 5 bases from V and 1 base from J, with 11 bases in between. The CDR3 loop spans 14 amino acids. In germline, CDR1 is MNHNS, CDR2 SASEGT. This chain's CDR3 is CASSRQQGNTEAFF. The CDR3 region has the DNA TGTGCCAGCAGTCGGCAACAGGGGAACACTGAAGCTTTCTTT.

The chain couples TRBV5-1 to TRBJ2-7; the D gene could be TRBD1 or TRBD2 (5 bases each). The CDR3 spans 15 residues. Looked up from germline, CDR1 is SGHRS and CDR2 is YFSETQ. The ends were cut back, 0 bases at V and 0 bases at J, with 10 bases in the middle. The CDR3 nucleotides are TGCGCCAGCAGCTTGGTAGATGGGGGCTCCTACGAGCAGTACTTC. Residues: CASSLVDGGSYEQYF.

V and J are TRBV19 and TRBJ2-7; 9 bases match TRBD1. CDR1 and CDR2 (germline): LNHDA, SQIVND (reference sequence). CDR3 length equals 15 residues. V shed 5 bases, J shed 2 bases, and the junction held 7 bases outside the gene matches. Here the CDR3 reads CASSPAGTGTYEQYF. CDR3 bases: TGTGCCAGTAGTCCCGCCGGGACAGGGACCTACGAGCAGTACTTC.

As regards this clone: The same CDR3 also results from other DNA sequences found in this sample. J is TRBJ1-4 and V is TRBV5-1; D remains ambiguous. Germline V gene lookup returns CDR1 SGHRS and CDR2 YFSETQ. The CDR3 spans 14 residues. Trimming left V 3 bases short and J 2 bases short, with 8 bases between. The chain's CDR3 is CASSSGSTNEKLFF. CDR3 coding DNA: TGCGCCAGCAGCTCCGGCTCCACTAATGAAAAACTGTTTTTT.

The V and J genes are TRBV2 and TRBJ2-4, with D perhaps matching TRBD1 (7 bases). Trimming removed 6 bases at V and 15 bases at J, with 21 bases between. CDR1 and CDR2 (germline): SNHLY, FYNNEI. This CDR3 is 13 amino acids long. CDR3 in amino acids: CASRGEGGGARYF. CDR3 nucleotide sequence: TGTGCCAGCAGGGGCGAAGGAGGGGGCGCTAGGTACTTC.

The J gene is TRBJ2-5, the V gene TRBV7-8; 11 bases are shared with TRBD1. After removal of 5 bases from V and 5 bases from J, the junction contained 7 bases not matched to a gene. The CDR3 loop spans 15 amino acids. Germline V gives CDR1 SGHVS, CDR2 FQNEAQ. CDR3 DNA sequence: TGTGCCAGCAGCCGAAGGACAGGGGGCGGGGAGACCCAGTACTTC. It translates to CASSRRTGGGETQYF.

CDR3 protein: CASSVGQGSGGYTF. The CDR3 DNA is TGTGCCAGCAGCGTCGGACAGGGGAGTGGTGGCTACACCTTC. J is TRBJ1-2 and V is TRBV5-4; 9 bases line up with TRBD1. Germline V lookup: CDR1 SGHNT, CDR2 YYREEE (reference sequence). CDR3 length: 14 residues. V lost 4 bases, J lost 7 bases, and 8 bases stayed unmatched.

The gene calls are TRBV27 and TRBJ1-3, with D possibly TRBD1 on 5 matching bases. The CDR3 consists of 16 residues. Between the trimmed V and J ends, which lost 3 bases and 0 bases, there was a span of 12 bases. Germline assignment: CDR1 MNHEY and CDR2 SMNVEV (reference sequence). CDR3 DNA sequence: TGTGCCAGCAGTTTTCAGAGGGGAAGCTCTGGAAACACCATATATTTT. It translates to CASSFQRGSSGNTIYF.

There are a few counts of this clone. The sample contains more than one DNA sequence encoding this CDR3. The chain combines TRBV5-4 with TRBJ2-5; D unclear. Germline CDR1 is SGHNT and CDR2 is YYREEE (reference sequence). The CDR3 runs to 11 residues. V lost 2 bases, J lost 1 base, and 0 bases lay in between. CDR3: CASSFQETQYF. The CDR3, as DNA: TGTGCCAGCAGCTTCCAAGAGACCCAGTACTTC.